This TCR beta chain emerged from a study of post-analysis software for immune sequencing data. In the study overall: Recorded disease courses covered relapsing-remitting, secondary progressive and progressive-relapsing multiple sclerosis. Some patients had no subtype annotation. The study, taken as a whole, reports: Compared against controls, patients with multiple sclerosis displayed significantly lower normalized Chao1 diversity. F-measure co-clustering was strong for batch-matched samples. Five TRBV segments, including TRBV5-6, TRBV5-1 and TRBV20-1, were more frequent in patients than controls.

Incorporated into the TCR beta cDNA libraries were unique molecular identifiers, which served to reduce PCR and sequencing biases. Starting from roughly 1.1 to 9.2 million T cells, the study yielded 460,000 or so cDNA molecules. One entry per CDR3 protein, called by TCRdb with MiXCR from the PCR reads. The sample holds 800,000 to 950,000 distinct CDR3 sequences, around 50% seen once. The V end was cut by 6 bases, the J end by 3 bases, with 18 bases between. The CDR3 consists of 16 residues. About this clonotype: Its antigen is still unknown.

J is TRBJ1-5 and V is TRBV12-3 or TRBV12-4; D may be TRBD1 (6 bases). Source material: blood. The clonotype comes from a girl aged 10 to 17 with multiple sclerosis. The CDR3 nucleotides are TGTGCCAGCAGATCGGGACGGGGGGCCTCCAATCAGCCCCAGCATTTT. Its translation is CASRSGRGASNQPQHF.